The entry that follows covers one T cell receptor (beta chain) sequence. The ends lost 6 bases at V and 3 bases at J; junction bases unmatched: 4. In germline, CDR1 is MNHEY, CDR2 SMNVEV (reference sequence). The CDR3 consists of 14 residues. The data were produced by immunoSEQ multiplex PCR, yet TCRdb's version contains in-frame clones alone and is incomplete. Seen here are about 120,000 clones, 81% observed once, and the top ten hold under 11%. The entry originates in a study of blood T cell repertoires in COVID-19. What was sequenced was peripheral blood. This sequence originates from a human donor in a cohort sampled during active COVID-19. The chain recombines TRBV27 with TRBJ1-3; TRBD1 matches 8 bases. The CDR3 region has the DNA TGTGCCAGCAGCCAGGGGGCAGGTGGAAACACCATATATTTT. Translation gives CASSQGAGGNTIYF.